Below, one TCR beta chain is given with its context. Its target is not known. Both 60 Vbeta primers and 13 Jbeta primers went into the PCR. Only in-frame clones appear in the TCRdb table, and some are missing; sequencing was by immunoSEQ multiplex PCR. The data show 120,000 or so clones, around three quarters seen once. This entry comes from a study of cytomegalovirus exposure and HLA in healthy donors. Findings and limits, study-wide: One variant, a missense change in DCLRE1C, was linked in a later analysis to TCR beta V- and J-gene trimming.

The TCR sequence derives from a male donor in good health and CMV-seronegative. What was sequenced was PBMCs.

This chain's CDR3 is CASRTSAFSYEQYF. Here the CDR3 DNA reads TGTGCCAGCAGAACTAGCGCATTCTCCTACGAGCAGTACTTC. V usage is TRBV6-1 and J usage is TRBJ2-7; 7 positions match TRBD2. Germline CDR1 and CDR2: MNHNS and SASEGT. CDR3 length: 14 amino acids. The V gene end was trimmed by 6 bases and the J gene end by 0 bases; junction bases not matched to a gene: 5.